This T cell receptor beta chain was sequenced for a study of T cell changes during pregnancy in multiple sclerosis. Using immunoSEQ multiplex PCR, the repertoire was profiled, and TCRdb retains in-frame clones only, with some absent. The sample gives roughly 29,000 clones, around 91% of which show up once; about 6.4% is in the top ten. The CDR3 consists of 15 residues. Looked up from germline, CDR1 is PRHDT and CDR2 is FYEKMQ (reference sequence). Trimming left V 5 bases short and J 1 base short, with 14 bases between. The sequence was collected from a female donor with multiple sclerosis, enrolled in a pregnancy study. This specimen consisted of CD8+ T cells from peripheral blood mononuclear cells, obtained after pregnancy. The chain has TRBV13 and TRBJ1-1; D might be TRBD1 (5 bases). The CDR3 is CASSITRTQNTEAFF. CDR3 nucleotides: TGTGCCAGCAGCATTACTCGGACACAGAACACTGAAGCTTTCTTT.